These T cell receptor beta chains were read from a single sample in a study of tumor-infiltrating lymphocytes in oesophageal squamous cell carcinoma. Each CDR3 protein gets one entry after TCRdb re-called the PCR reads with MiXCR. Of approximately 15,000 distinct CDR3 sequences detected, around 52% appear once; the ten largest clones hold 20%. Material: esophageal tumor tissue. The receptors come from a male donor with esophageal squamous cell carcinoma. Each CDR3 is given with its conserved first and last residue. A D gene is named only where the DNA matches it firmly. Clone size is shown for a subset of rows, as once, few, many or a class of expanded clone.

d_call	clone_size	v_call	j_call	cdr3_aa	cdr3_nt
.	.	TRBV2	TRBJ2-2	CASRTGNTGELFF	TGTGCCAGCAGGACAGGGAACACCGGGGAGCTGTTTTTT
TRBD1	many	TRBV5-1	TRBJ2-7	CASSRDRVGEQYF	TGCGCCAGCAGCCGGGACAGGGTGGGTGAGCAGTACTTC
TRBD2	.	TRBV7-2	TRBJ2-5	CASSRTGTSGRGGWETQYF	TGTGCCAGCAGCCGTACCGGGACTAGCGGTCGAGGAGGATGGGAGACCCAGTACTTC
.	.	TRBV28	TRBJ2-5	CASSSATTEETQYF	TGTGCCAGCAGTTCAGCCACCACCGAAGAGACCCAGTACTTC
TRBD1	.	TRBV10-1	TRBJ1-3	CASRAGTGSGNTIYF	TGCGCCAGCAGGGCCGGGACAGGCTCTGGAAACACCATATATTTT
.	.	TRBV12-3/TRBV12-4	TRBJ2-1	CASSWTPGDNEQFF	TGTGCCAGCAGTTGGACCCCCGGGGACAATGAGCAGTTCTTC
.	medium-sized	TRBV6-6	TRBJ2-7	CASSYSTSGWDEQYF	TGTGCCAGCAGTTACTCGACATCCGGGTGGGACGAGCAGTACTTC
.	once	TRBV6-8	TRBJ2-2	CASSPSDSLHGELFF	TGTGCCAGTAGCCCTTCTGACAGTCTACATGGGGAGCTGTTTTTT
TRBD2	few	TRBV7-6	TRBJ2-1	CASSRSGRSDEQFF	TGTGCCAGCAGCCGGAGCGGGAGGAGCGATGAGCAGTTCTTC
.	.	TRBV12-3/TRBV12-4	TRBJ1-5	CASKSKGDQPQHF	TGTGCCAGCAAGTCGAAGGGGGATCAGCCCCAGCATTTT
TRBD1	many	TRBV4-1	TRBJ2-7	CASSQDILDRGGSYEQYF	TGCGCCAGCAGCCAAGATATTCTCGACAGGGGGGGATCCTACGAGCAGTACTTC
.	once	TRBV7-2	TRBJ2-2	CASSLNRGAGELFF	TGTGCCAGCAGCTTAAACAGAGGGGCCGGGGAGCTGTTTTTT
TRBD1	.	TRBV12-3/TRBV12-4	TRBJ2-7	CASSYGDRGIEQYF	TGTGCCAGCAGTTACGGGGACAGGGGGATCGAGCAGTACTTC
.	.	TRBV11-2	TRBJ2-7	CASSRSDSSYEQYF	TGTGCCAGCAGCCGGTCTGATAGCTCCTACGAGCAGTACTTC
.	few	TRBV20-1	TRBJ1-2	CSPASGTVSDGYTF	TGCAGTCCTGCCAGCGGGACGGTTTCGGATGGCTACACCTTC
.	few	TRBV7-9	TRBJ2-5	CASSPSALALIPQSPFF	TGTGCCAGCAGCCCATCGGCGCTAGCCCTCATCCCTCAGTCCCCGTTCTTC
.	once	TRBV28	TRBJ1-1	CASSLSGNMNTEAFF	TGTGCCAGCAGTTTATCCGGGAACATGAACACTGAAGCTTTCTTT
TRBD2	.	TRBV6-4	TRBJ2-3	CASSDSSGSGTDTQYF	TGTGCCAGCAGTGACTCTAGCGGGAGCGGTACAGATACGCAGTATTTT
TRBD2	many	TRBV6-2/TRBV6-3	TRBJ2-1	CASSYSPGLARDEQFF	TGTGCCAGCAGTTACTCGCCGGGACTAGCTAGGGATGAGCAGTTCTTC
.	.	TRBV12-3/TRBV12-4	TRBJ2-1	CASSLGGAVVNEQFF	TGTGCCAGCAGTTTGGGGGGGGCGGTAGTCAATGAGCAGTTCTTC